The 25 T cell receptor beta chains reported below all come from one sample, sequenced in a study of cytomegalovirus exposure and HLA in healthy donors. Vbeta (60) and Jbeta (13) primers were used in the PCR. Profiled with immunoSEQ multiplex PCR; TCRdb holds only in-frame clones, not every one. The data show a few hundred thousand clones, with approximately 91% seen just once and about 1.7% held by the top ten. Input material: PBMCs. The receptors stem from a girl aged 2 to 9 in good health and CMV-seronegative.

This clone was recorded once. This sequence joins TRBV2 and TRBJ1-2, with 7 bases lining up with TRBD1. V was pared by 3 bases and J by 7 bases, with 5 bases of the junction left unmatched. This CDR3 region has 13 residues. CDR1 is SNHLY and CDR2 is FYNNEI in the germline V gene. The CDR3 nucleotides read TGTGCCAGCAGTGACAGGGGACAGAGTGGCTACACCTTC. Translated, it gives CASSDRGQSGYTF. Based on the CDR3 plus reference TRBV2 and TRBJ1-2, the full variable domain is EPEVTQTPSHQVTQMGQEVILRCVPISNHLYFYWYRQILGQKVEFLVSFYNNEISEKSEIFDDQFSVERPDGSNFTLKIRSTKLEDSAMYFCASSDRGQSGYTFGSGTRLTVV.

This rearrangement joins TRBV19 to TRBJ1-5, with D tentatively TRBD1 (5 bases). The CDR3 has 16 amino acids. Germline V gives CDR1 LNHDA, CDR2 SQIVND (reference sequence). V was trimmed by 3 bases and J by 3 bases, leaving 15 bases between them. The CDR3 DNA follows: TGTGCCAGTAGTATGCGGACATCCCCTTCCAATCAGCCCCAGCATTTT. Protein: CASSMRTSPSNQPQHF.

The rearrangement joins TRBV9 to TRBJ2-5, with D unresolved. The V end was cut by 2 bases, the J end by 3 bases, with 8 bases between. Germline CDR1 and CDR2: SGDLS and YYNGEE. This CDR3 has 13 amino acids. The CDR3 sequence: CASSVSLEETQYF. Here the CDR3 DNA reads TGTGCCAGCAGCGTTAGCCTAGAAGAGACCCAGTACTTC.

The genes are TRBV5-1 and TRBJ2-5; 10 bases map to TRBD1. The DNA end is a closer match to TRBJ2-7, so the J assignment may be wrong. Per the germline V gene, CDR1 is SGHRS and CDR2 is YFSETQ. The CDR3 runs 15 residues. CDR3 protein: CASSLTGTGDYEQYF. The CDR3 DNA reads TGCGCCAGCAGCCTAACCGGGACAGGGGACTACGAGCAGTACTTC.

The chain has TRBV7-3 and TRBJ2-1; TRBD1 matches at 11 bases. CDR3 size: 15 residues. In germline, CDR1 is SGHTA, CDR2 FQGTGA. Trimming took 5 bases from V and 4 from J; bases not matched to a gene: 4. CDR3 DNA: TGTGCCAGCAGCAACGGACAGGGGGCTTACAATGAGCAGTTCTTC. As protein: CASSNGQGAYNEQFF.

This chain uses TRBV10-3 with TRBJ1-2; perhaps TRBD1 as D (5 bases). Germline V CDR1 and CDR2: ENHRY, SYGVKD. The V end was cut by 4 bases, the J end by 6 bases, with 9 bases between. This CDR3 comprises 12 residues. CDR3 residues: CAISGGGDGYTF. The CDR3 nucleotides are TGTGCCATCAGTGGGGGGGGAGATGGCTACACCTTC.

The CDR3 nucleotides read TGTGCCAGCAGCAGTTTAGAGGGGCGCGGGGGTTTCCTAGAGCAGTACTTC. This sequence encodes CASSSLEGRGGFLEQYF. The V gene is TRBV28, the J gene TRBJ2-7; 7 bases map to TRBD2. Germline CDR1 is MDHEN and CDR2 is SYDVKM. This CDR3 spans 17 amino acids. Trimming at V came to 6 bases and at J to 7 bases, leaving 21 bases not matched to a gene.

This clone was recorded only once. The chain recombines TRBV2 with TRBJ2-7; TRBD2 aligns across 8 bases. The CDR3 spans 16 residues. V lost 9 bases to trimming and J lost 4 bases; unmatched junction nucleotides: 17. From germline, CDR1 is SNHLY and CDR2 FYNNEI. CDR3 DNA sequence: TGTGCCAGTGAAGGGCTAGCGGGTCCCAGGGGTTACGAGCAGTACTTC. This codes for CASEGLAGPRGYEQYF.

This chain uses TRBV6-6 with TRBJ1-5; 8 positions agree with TRBD1. The germline CDR1 and CDR2 sequences are MNHNY and SVGAGI (reference sequence). Trimming cost V 5 bases and J 3 bases; bases outside gene matches: 6. This CDR3 has 15 residues. The CDR3 DNA follows: TGTGCCAGCAGTAAAGCAGGGGGCTACAATCAGCCCCAGCATTTT. This codes for CASSKAGGYNQPQHF.

The V gene is TRBV6-5, the J gene TRBJ1-4, with 7 bases aligning to TRBD1. V lost 6 bases, J lost 5 bases, and 9 bases stayed unmatched. The germline V gene encodes CDR1 MNHEY and CDR2 SVGAGI. The CDR3 is 15 amino acids. CDR3: CASRPPGQPNEKLFF. The CDR3, as DNA: TGTGCCAGCAGGCCACCGGGACAGCCGAATGAAAAACTGTTTTTT.

The chain employs TRBV10-3 and TRBJ2-2, with 10 bases identical to TRBD2. The germline CDR1 and CDR2 sequences are ENHRY and SYGVKD. V shed 4 bases, J shed 1 base, and the junction held 0 bases outside the gene matches. This CDR3 contains 15 residues. The DNA for the CDR3 is TGTGCCATCAGTGGACTAGCGGGGAACACCGGGGAGCTGTTTTTT. As protein: CAISGLAGNTGELFF.

This clone showed up just a few times. CDR3: CASSLSDRGHQPQHF. CDR3 in DNA: TGTGCCAGCAGTTTATCAGACAGGGGGCATCAGCCCCAGCATTTT. The rearrangement links TRBV27 to TRBJ1-5; 10 bases align to TRBD1. The CDR3 is made up of 15 amino acids. Losses at the gene ends were 0 bases for V and 5 bases for J; bases not matched to a gene: 1. The V gene's germline CDR1 is MNHEY and CDR2 SMNVEV (reference sequence).

This chain joins TRBV6-6 and TRBJ1-3; a possible D gene is TRBD1 (5 bases). The germline V gene encodes CDR1 MNHNY and CDR2 SVGAGI (reference sequence). The CDR3 consists of 14 residues. This CDR3 is CGHQGGNSGNTIYF. The CDR3 region has the DNA TGTGGCCACCAGGGCGGGAACTCTGGAAACACCATATATTTT.

The chain uses TRBV5-1 and TRBJ1-1; D might be TRBD1 (6 bases). The germline V gene encodes CDR1 SGHRS and CDR2 YFSETQ. The length of the CDR3 is 13 residues. V was clipped by 4 bases and J by 1 base, with 8 bases between them. This chain's CDR3 is CASSPTGNTEAFF. In DNA form, the CDR3 reads TGCGCCAGCAGCCCGACAGGGAACACTGAAGCTTTCTTT. Full variable domain (remainder filled in from reference TRBV5-1 and TRBJ1-1): KAGVTQTPRYLIKTRGQQVTLSCSPISGHRSVSWYQQTPGQGLQFLFEYFSETQRNKGNFPGRFSGRQFSNSRSEMNVSTLELGDSALYLCASSPTGNTEAFFGQGTRLTVV.

This rearrangement joins TRBV7-9 to TRBJ1-1; the D is unclear. With 5 bases removed from V and 1 base from J, the gap between germline ends came to 11 bases. The CDR3 is 14 residues long. The germline V gene encodes CDR1 SEHNR and CDR2 FQNEAQ (reference sequence). CDR3 DNA sequence: TGTGCCAGCAGCCTCACTGCAGGGAACACTGAAGCTTTCTTT. This codes for CASSLTAGNTEAFF.

The chain combines TRBV7-9 with TRBJ2-6, with TRBD1 matching over 11 bases. With 6 bases clipped from V and 2 bases from J, the junction kept 9 bases outside the gene matches. There are 18 residues in the CDR3. Germline values: CDR1 SEHNR, CDR2 FQNEAQ (reference sequence). Written as DNA, the CDR3 is TGTGCCAGCAGTCTAAGGACAGGGGGCTTTGCTGGGGCCAACGTCCTGACTTTC. Translation: CASSLRTGGFAGANVLTF.

The V gene is TRBV6-5, the J gene TRBJ1-2; 7 bases match TRBD1. The CDR3 has 14 residues. The J segment lost 1 base and the V segment lost 8 bases, leaving 7 bases of the junction unmatched. Germline values: CDR1 MNHEY, CDR2 SVGAGI. The CDR3 sequence: CASLPRQGNYGYTF. The CDR3, as DNA: TGTGCCAGCCTTCCACGACAGGGTAACTATGGCTACACCTTC.

This clone was seen just once. This chain connects TRBV19 to TRBJ2-1; weak D call: TRBD2 (7 bases). The germline V gene has CDR1 LNHDA and CDR2 SQIVND (reference sequence). The CDR3 is 15 residues long. Trimming removed 7 bases at V and 3 bases at J, with 16 bases between. The CDR3 DNA is TGTGCCAGTACCCCCCGGGGGGACAACTACAATGAGCAGTTCTTC. This gives the protein CASTPRGDNYNEQFF.

The V and J genes are TRBV9 and TRBJ1-1; no clear D gene. Trimming took 4 bases from V and 3 from J, leaving 10 bases between them. Germline assignment: CDR1 SGDLS and CDR2 YYNGEE. The CDR3 loop spans 13 amino acids. The CDR3 loop reads CASSPVSDTEAFF. In DNA form, the CDR3 reads TGTGCCAGCAGCCCTGTATCGGACACTGAAGCTTTCTTT. The entire variable domain, with the rest obtained from reference TRBV9 and TRBJ1-1, is as follows: DSGVTQTPKHLITATGQRVTLRCSPRSGDLSVYWYQQSLDQGLQFLIQYYNGEERAKGNILERFSAQQFPDLHSELNLSSLELGDSALYFCASSPVSDTEAFFGQGTRLTVV.

With respect to this clone: The identical CDR3 is also encoded by other nucleotide sequences in the sample. The rearrangement joins TRBV5-4 to TRBJ2-7; possibly TRBD2 for D (6 bases). The CDR3 runs to 13 residues. V dropped 4 bases and J dropped 3 bases, with 11 bases sitting between them. The germline V gene has CDR1 SGHNT and CDR2 YYREEE (reference sequence). CDR3 region: CASSPRGSYEQYF. CDR3 bases: TGTGCCAGCAGCCCCCGGGGGAGCTACGAGCAGTACTTC. Drawing the rest from reference TRBV5-4 and TRBJ2-7, the complete variable domain is ETGVTQSPTHLIKTRGQQVTLRCSSQSGHNTVSWYQQALGQGPQFIFQYYREEENGRGNFPPRFSGLQFPNYSSELNVNALELDDSALYLCASSPRGSYEQYFGPGTRLTVT.

This clone was counted a few times. The chain carries TRBV19 and TRBJ2-7; 8 bases fit TRBD2. This CDR3 has 14 residues. Per germline, CDR1 LNHDA and CDR2 SQIVND (reference sequence). Trimming at V came to 5 bases and at J to 3 bases, leaving 6 bases not matched to a gene. CDR3: CASSSGGGGYEQYF. CDR3 DNA sequence: TGTGCCAGTAGTTCCGGGGGGGGAGGCTACGAGCAGTACTTC.

The chain couples TRBV11-2 to TRBJ2-3; perhaps TRBD2 as D (6 bases). Germline CDR1 and CDR2: SGHAT and FQNNGV. The CDR3 has 14 amino acids. With 6 bases removed from V and 2 bases from J, the gap between germline ends came to 12 bases. The chain's CDR3 is CASSLAPYTDTQYF. In DNA form, the CDR3 reads TGTGCCAGCAGTCTAGCGCCTTACACAGATACGCAGTATTTT.

V is TRBV10-3 and J is TRBJ2-5; TRBD2 matches at 16 bases. The V segment lost 6 bases and the J segment 5 bases; nucleotides outside the gene matches: 6. Per the germline V gene, CDR1 is ENHRY and CDR2 is SYGVKD. The CDR3 has 16 amino acids. The CDR3 protein is CAIRPGLAGGHETQYF. The CDR3 DNA reads as TGTGCCATCAGGCCGGGACTAGCGGGGGGGCACGAGACCCAGTACTTC.

The chain has TRBV7-9 and TRBJ2-1; the match to TRBD2 covers 8 bases. Germline values: CDR1 SEHNR, CDR2 FQNEAQ (reference sequence). V shed 8 bases, J shed 7 bases, and the junction held 7 bases outside the gene matches. The CDR3 is 13 amino acids. The CDR3 region has the DNA TGTGCCAGCCAAGCGGGAGAAGGGAATGAGCAGTTCTTC. This encodes CASQAGEGNEQFF.

V is TRBV5-6 and J is TRBJ2-2, with D possibly TRBD1 on 5 matching bases. This CDR3 region has 14 residues. Germline CDR1 reads SGHDT; CDR2 reads YYEEEE. Trimming stripped 1 base from V and 4 bases from J, with 8 bases between. CDR3 amino acids: CASSLQGITGELFF. CDR3 DNA sequence: TGTGCCAGCAGCTTGCAGGGAATCACCGGGGAGCTGTTTTTT.